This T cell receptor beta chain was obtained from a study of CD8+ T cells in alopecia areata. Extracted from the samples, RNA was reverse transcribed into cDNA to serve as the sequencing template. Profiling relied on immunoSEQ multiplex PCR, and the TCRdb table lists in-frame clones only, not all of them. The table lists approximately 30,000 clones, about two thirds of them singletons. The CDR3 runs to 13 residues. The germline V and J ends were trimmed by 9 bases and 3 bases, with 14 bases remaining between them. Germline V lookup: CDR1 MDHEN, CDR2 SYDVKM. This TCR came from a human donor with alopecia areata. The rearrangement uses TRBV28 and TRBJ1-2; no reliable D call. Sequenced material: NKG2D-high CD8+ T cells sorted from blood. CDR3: CASNTVGDYGYTF. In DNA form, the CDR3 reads TGTGCCAGTAATACAGTCGGAGACTATGGCTACACCTTC.